The 6 T cell receptor beta chains listed next were all sequenced from one sample in a study of PD-1 blockade in classical Hodgkin lymphoma. Relapses following autologous stem cell transplantation were seen in all patients, with brentuximab vedotin exposure varying. Profiling relied on immunoSEQ multiplex PCR, and the TCRdb table lists in-frame clones only, not all of them. In the table there are tens of thousands of clones, about three quarters of which are singletons. The sample was peripheral blood mononuclear cells (PBMCs), taken before the second cycle of nivolumab. The receptors stem from a human donor with classical Hodgkin lymphoma.

This clone has at least ten counts. The genes are TRBV10-3 and TRBJ2-7; 8 bases are shared with TRBD2. Germline V gene data show CDR1 as ENHRY and CDR2 as SYGVKD. The CDR3 has 11 residues. The V segment lost 10 bases and the J segment 6 bases; nucleotides outside the gene matches: 5. The CDR3 nucleotides read TGTGCCACGGGACTAGTAGGCGAGCAGTACTTC. Amino acids: CATGLVGEQYF.

V usage is TRBV4-2 and J usage is TRBJ1-2; D perhaps matches TRBD1 (5 bases). Germline assignment: CDR1 LGHNA and CDR2 YNFKEQ. The germline V and J ends were trimmed by 1 base and 4 bases, with 19 bases remaining between them. The CDR3 has 17 amino acids. CDR3 bases: TGTGCCAGCAGCCAAGCTGATAAACCGACAGTGCGCTATGGCTACACCTTC. It codes for CASSQADKPTVRYGYTF.

The chain carries TRBV6-1 and TRBJ2-7; D remains unclear. The V end lost 3 bases, the J end lost 9 bases, and 15 bases lay between the germline ends. The CDR3 length is 13 residues. Per the germline V gene, CDR1 is MNHNS and CDR2 is SASEGT. This CDR3 reads CASSETREGWQYF. The CDR3 DNA reads as TGTGCCAGCAGTGAGACCCGAGAAGGCTGGCAGTACTTC.

This clone has just one count. The chain carries TRBV6-4 and TRBJ2-1; TRBD2 agrees at 14 bases. CDR3 length: 15 amino acids. V shed 6 bases and J 8 bases; nucleotides not matched to a gene: 6. The germline CDR1 and CDR2 sequences are MRHNA and SNTAGT. The CDR3 sequence: CASRRLAGGHDEQFF. The CDR3 nucleotides read TGTGCCAGCAGGCGACTAGCGGGAGGGCATGATGAGCAGTTCTTC.

V and J are TRBV9 and TRBJ2-1; D perhaps matches TRBD1 (8 bases). The V gene's germline CDR1 is SGDLS and CDR2 YYNGEE. The V end was cut by 0 bases, the J end by 2 bases, with 15 bases between. This CDR3 spans 17 amino acids. The CDR3 reads CASSVEAGQAPYNEQFF. In nucleotides, the CDR3 is TGTGCCAGCAGCGTAGAAGCGGGACAGGCCCCCTACAATGAGCAGTTCTTC.

CDR3 region: CASSRTGGEYGYTF. The DNA of the CDR3 is TGTGCCAGCAGTCGGACAGGGGGCGAATATGGCTACACCTTC. The genes are TRBV7-3 and TRBJ1-2, with 11 nucleotides matching TRBD1. The CDR3 has 14 amino acids. Per germline, CDR1 SGHTA and CDR2 FQGTGA. With V trimmed by 6 bases and J by 5 bases, 5 bases remained unmatched.